These 32 T cell receptor beta chains were all obtained from the same sample, sequenced in a study of control samples from healthy donors and cancer patients. The repertoire was sequenced with immunoSEQ multiplex PCR; TCRdb's copy has only in-frame clones and lacks some. The sample lists approximately 52,000 clones, around 90% seen once, with around 15% in the top ten. Specimen: PBMCs. These receptors were taken from a man aged 55-75 years with head and neck cancer.

V gene TRBV30 combines with J gene TRBJ1-6; 9 bases agree with TRBD1. Germline CDR1 GTSNPN, CDR2 SVGIG (reference sequence). J was trimmed by 10 bases and V by 8 bases; bases with no gene match: 12. The CDR3 has 14 amino acids. The CDR3 loop reads CAADRGVWGSPLHF. Here the CDR3 DNA reads TGTGCCGCGGACAGGGGCGTGTGGGGATCACCCCTCCACTTT.

This chain links TRBV4-2 with TRBJ1-4; 9 bases are a match to TRBD1. This CDR3 region has 16 residues. CDR1 is LGHNA, CDR2 YNFKEQ, per germline. The J segment lost 4 bases and the V segment lost 2 bases, leaving 5 bases of the junction unmatched. CDR3 DNA sequence: TGTGCCAGCAGCCAACGACAGGGGGGAGGTAATGAAAAACTGTTTTTT. It specifies CASSQRQGGGNEKLFF.

The chain is built from TRBV11-2 and TRBJ2-7; 9 nucleotides line up with TRBD1. The J segment lost 1 base and the V segment lost 4 bases, leaving 2 bases of the junction unmatched. The CDR3 has 14 residues. The germline V gene encodes CDR1 SGHAT and CDR2 FQNNGV. For the CDR3, the DNA is TGTGCCAGCAGCTACGGGACAGGGTCCTACGAGCAGTACTTC. It specifies CASSYGTGSYEQYF.

CDR3: CASSLSTGIQETQYF. CDR3 bases: TGTGCCAGCAGCTTGTCAACAGGGATCCAAGAGACCCAGTACTTC. V and J are TRBV7-9 and TRBJ2-5, with D maybe TRBD1 (6 bases). CDR1 and CDR2 from the germline V gene are SEHNR and FQNEAQ (reference sequence). Trimming left V 3 bases short and J 1 base short, with 12 bases between. This CDR3 comprises 15 residues.

This chain links TRBV12-3 or TRBV12-4 with TRBJ1-2, with a weak D call TRBD1 (6 bases). With 6 bases removed from V and 8 bases from J, the gap between germline ends came to 13 bases. CDR3 size: 12 residues. The DNA for the CDR3 is TGTGCCAGCAGACCAACAGGGAAGGGCTACACCTTC. Amino acids: CASRPTGKGYTF.

The chain couples TRBV5-1 to TRBJ1-2; the D gene is possibly TRBD1 (5 bases). The CDR3 has 15 residues. In germline, CDR1 is SGHRS, CDR2 YFSETQ. Trimming left V 3 bases short and J 0 bases short, with 12 bases between. CDR3 bases: TGCGCCAGCAGCTCCCAGGGTCAGGCTAACTATGGCTACACCTTC. Encoded protein: CASSSQGQANYGYTF.

CDR3 protein: CASSQDIGGVETQYF. Written as DNA, the CDR3 is TGTGCCAGCAGCCAAGATATAGGGGGCGTAGAGACCCAGTACTTC. The V gene is TRBV4-2, the J gene TRBJ2-5; 7 positions agree with TRBD1. This CDR3 region has 15 residues. Germline V lookup: CDR1 LGHNA, CDR2 YNFKEQ. The ends lost 0 bases at V and 4 bases at J; junction bases unmatched: 5.

The CDR3 DNA follows: TGCGCCAGCAGGAAAACCGGGACATCCTACGAGCAGTACTTC. Translation gives CASRKTGTSYEQYF. This chain links TRBV4-3 with TRBJ2-7, with D possibly matching TRBD1 (6 bases). CDR3 length: 14 residues. V lost 6 bases and J lost 1, with 13 bases in between. Germline CDR1 and CDR2: LGHNA and YSLEER.

The rearrangement uses TRBV27 and TRBJ1-2; the D gene is possibly TRBD1 (5 bases). The CDR3 consists of 14 residues. Germline CDR1 MNHEY, CDR2 SMNVEV (reference sequence). V was shortened by 5 bases and J by 8 bases, with 18 bases between the two germline ends. Here the CDR3 reads CASSLNLRDRGYTF. As DNA, the CDR3 is TGTGCCAGCAGTCTCAATCTCCGGGACCGCGGCTACACCTTC.

The CDR3 spells CASSSGQGNEKLFF. CDR3 coding DNA: TGTGCCAGCAGTTCGGGACAGGGAAATGAAAAACTGTTTTTT. The V and J genes are TRBV7-6 and TRBJ1-4; 9 nucleotides align to TRBD1. CDR3 size: 14 residues. V lost 6 bases and J lost 5; bases outside the gene matches: 4. CDR1 is SGHVS, CDR2 FNYEAQ, per germline.

CDR3 nucleotide sequence: TGCGCCAGCAGCCAAGATTGGTCGGGTAGCTCCTACAATGAGCAGTTCTTC. It translates to CASSQDWSGSSYNEQFF. The V call is TRBV4-3, the J call TRBJ2-1; D unclear. Germline V CDR1 and CDR2: LGHNA, YSLEER. The CDR3 is 17 residues long. The germline V and J ends were trimmed by 0 bases and 0 bases, with 12 bases remaining between them.

V is TRBV5-5 and J is TRBJ2-7; D tentatively reads TRBD1 or TRBD2 (5 bases each). The CDR3 length is 16 residues. V was shortened by 5 bases and J by 2 bases, with 20 bases between the two germline ends. In germline, CDR1 is SGHKS, CDR2 YYEKEE (reference sequence). The CDR3 protein is CASSLSLSGRTYEQYF. As DNA, the CDR3 is TGTGCCAGCAGTCTAAGTTTATCGGGACGTACCTACGAGCAGTACTTC.

The chain recombines TRBV25-1 with TRBJ2-7; D is undetermined. This CDR3 comprises 13 residues. Germline V gene sequence: CDR1 MGHDK, CDR2 SYGVNS. The V gene lost 6 bases and the J gene lost 1 base, with 10 bases spanning the gap. The CDR3 DNA is TGTGCCAGCAGGGTCCCCACATCCTACGAGCAGTACTTC. Translated, it gives CASRVPTSYEQYF.

The chain is built from TRBV7-2 and TRBJ1-2, with 7 bases lining up with TRBD1. Trimming took 1 base from V and 5 from J; bases not matched to a gene: 10. The CDR3 has 16 residues. CDR1 and CDR2 (germline): SGHTA, FQGNSA. CDR3 in amino acids: CASSLGISAGGYGYTF. In DNA form, the CDR3 reads TGTGCCAGCAGCTTAGGTATCTCGGCAGGGGGATATGGCTACACCTTC.

The V call is TRBV29-1, the J call TRBJ2-1; D not certain. Trimming shortened V by 3 bases and J by 6 bases, and 12 bases separated the two germline ends. CDR3 size: 13 residues. CDR1 is SQVTM, CDR2 ANQGSEA, per germline. Here the CDR3 DNA reads TGCAGCGTTGATCGGGTATCAGGCAATGAGCAGTTCTTC. Translated: CSVDRVSGNEQFF.

The DNA of the CDR3 is TGTGCCAGCACCGTGGGGGGACGCTACGAGCAGTACTTC. Its protein product is CASTVGGRYEQYF. The chain recombines TRBV28 with TRBJ2-7; possibly TRBD2 for D (6 bases). Deletions cut 7 bases from V and 3 bases from J, with 13 bases between. The length of the CDR3 is 13 residues. The germline CDR1 and CDR2 sequences are MDHEN and SYDVKM.

The V call is TRBV7-2, the J call TRBJ2-2, with D uncertain. V was trimmed by 6 bases and J by 5 bases, leaving 13 bases between them. There are 14 residues in the CDR3. The germline CDR1 and CDR2 sequences are SGHTA and FQGNSA. The CDR3: CASSIQLVTGELFF. The CDR3 nucleotides read TGTGCCAGCAGTATACAATTAGTAACCGGGGAGCTGTTTTTT.

In nucleotides, the CDR3 is TGTGCCAGCACCCGGACTTCTGCTTCACCCCTCCACTTT. Encoded protein: CASTRTSASPLHF. The chain couples TRBV28 to TRBJ1-6; D not resolved. Germline CDR1 reads MDHEN; CDR2 reads SYDVKM. V lost 7 bases, J lost 9 bases, and 13 bases lay in between. CDR3 length equals 13 residues.

This clone was seen a single time. The J gene is TRBJ2-1, the V gene TRBV4-1; D not certain. V was cut by 4 bases and J by 2 bases, with 12 bases left in between. The CDR3 runs to 15 residues. Germline V lookup: CDR1 MGHRA, CDR2 YSYEKL. Here the CDR3 DNA reads TGCGCCAGCAGCCTCCCGGGTGTTGCCTACAATGAGCAGTTCTTC. Its protein product is CASSLPGVAYNEQFF.

The V call is TRBV11-2, the J call TRBJ2-2; the D is unclear. CDR1 SGHAT and CDR2 FQNNGV come from the germline V gene. The CDR3 has 18 amino acids. V was pared by 1 base and J by 0 bases, with 15 bases between. Here the CDR3 DNA reads TGTGCCAGCAGCTTAGCCCGTCGAGTCAGCGCGAACACCGGGGAGCTGTTTTTT. Translating gives CASSLARRVSANTGELFF.

The rearrangement uses TRBV6-5 and TRBJ2-7, with D possibly being TRBD1 (6 bases). The CDR3 loop spans 15 amino acids. V dropped 3 bases and J dropped 0 bases, with 12 bases sitting between them. Germline V CDR1 and CDR2: MNHEY, SVGAGI. The CDR3, as DNA: TGTGCCAGCAGTTATTTTGGGGACACCTCCTACGAGCAGTACTTC. Its protein is CASSYFGDTSYEQYF.

The CDR3 coding sequence is TGTGCCAGCAGCCTGGGACAGGGGGGTGGCTATGGCTACACCTTC. Translating it yields CASSLGQGGGYGYTF. V is TRBV5-5 and J is TRBJ1-2, with 11 bases identical to TRBD1. Germline values: CDR1 SGHKS, CDR2 YYEKEE (reference sequence). The CDR3 covers 15 residues. V shed 4 bases, J shed 4 bases, and the junction held 6 bases outside the gene matches. The whole variable domain, filled in from reference TRBV5-5 and TRBJ1-2, reads DAGVTQSPTHLIKTRGQQVTLRCSPISGHKSVSWYQQVLGQGPQFIFQYYEKEERGRGNFPDRFSARQFPNYSSELNVNALLLGDSALYLCASSLGQGGGYGYTFGSGTRLTVV.

This clone was recorded a few times. The CDR3 spells CASSFLSMNTEAFF. The CDR3 DNA reads TGTGCCAGCAGCTTCCTATCTATGAACACTGAAGCTTTCTTT. The V gene is TRBV11-2, the J gene TRBJ1-1; D is undetermined. The germline CDR1 and CDR2 sequences are SGHAT and FQNNGV. V dropped 3 bases and J dropped 0 bases, with 8 bases sitting between them. This CDR3 is built from 14 residues.

The rearrangement joins TRBV6-5 to TRBJ2-3; possibly TRBD1 or TRBD2 for D (7 bases each). Germline lookup yields CDR1 MNHEY and CDR2 SVGAGI. This CDR3 has 15 residues. Trimming stripped 9 bases from V and 5 bases from J, with 21 bases between. The DNA of the CDR3 is TGTGCCAGTGTGTCCAGGGGGAGGGTTGAAGATACGCAGTATTTT. Translated: CASVSRGRVEDTQYF.

V is TRBV28 and J is TRBJ1-2; D remains ambiguous. The CDR3 spans 12 residues. From germline, CDR1 is MDHEN and CDR2 SYDVKM. The ends were cut back, 5 bases at V and 2 bases at J, with 6 bases in the middle. DNA of the CDR3: TGTGCCAGCAGTCGCGGGAACTATGGCTACACCTTC. It is translated as CASSRGNYGYTF.

The V call is TRBV19, the J call TRBJ2-3; D ambiguous. Trimming stripped 9 bases from V and 0 bases from J, with 13 bases between. Germline-derived CDR1 and CDR2 are LNHDA and SQIVND (reference sequence). The CDR3 runs 14 residues. CDR3 sequence: CASSPRASTDTQYF. In DNA form, the CDR3 reads TGTGCCAGCAGTCCCCGGGCTAGCACAGATACGCAGTATTTT.

In its sample, this clone was seen once. The V call is TRBV7-2, the J call TRBJ2-5; D call uncertain. The V gene lost 5 bases and the J gene lost 1 base, with 8 bases spanning the gap. Germline-derived CDR1 and CDR2 are SGHTA and FQGNSA. The CDR3 length is 13 residues. Written as DNA, the CDR3 is TGTGCCAGCAGCACAAATGTCCAAGAGACCCAGTACTTC. Protein product: CASSTNVQETQYF.

DNA for the CDR3: TGTGCCAGCAGTGTCCAGGGGACGGGGGAGCAGTACTTC. Its translation is CASSVQGTGEQYF. This sequence joins TRBV28 and TRBJ2-7; weak D call: TRBD1 (6 bases). CDR1 is MDHEN, CDR2 SYDVKM, per germline. Trimming left V 5 bases short and J 7 bases short, with 15 bases between. The CDR3 has 13 residues. Full variable domain (outside the CDR3, taken from reference TRBV28 and TRBJ2-7): DVKVTQSSRYLVKRTGEKVFLECVQDMDHENMFWYRQDPGLGLRLIYFSYDVKMKEKGDIPEGYSVSREKKERFSLILESASTNQTSMYLCASSVQGTGEQYFGPGTRLTVT.

This clone has just a few counts. This CDR3 is CASSQANRGESYGYTF. The CDR3 bases are TGCGCCAGCAGCCAAGCCAACAGGGGGGAAAGCTATGGCTACACCTTC. The V gene is TRBV4-3, the J gene TRBJ1-2; the match to TRBD1 covers 8 bases. V lost 1 base and J lost 4; bases outside the gene matches: 8. The CDR3 consists of 16 residues. CDR1 and CDR2 (germline): LGHNA, YSLEER.

As concerns this clone: One end of the junction does not line up with germline, which may come from a read error. V and J are TRBV14 and TRBJ2-1; TRBD2 agrees at 9 bases. The CDR3 runs to 20 residues. Germline V gives CDR1 SGHDN, CDR2 FVKESK. The CDR3 sequence is CASSQDGGSGSPHSYNEQLF. CDR3 DNA sequence: TGTGCCAGCAGCCAAGATGGCGGTAGCGGGAGTCCTCATTCCTACAATGAGCAGCTCTTC.

The gene calls are TRBV5-1 and TRBJ2-2, with D hard to call. This CDR3 is built from 15 residues. The germline V gene has CDR1 SGHRS and CDR2 YFSETQ. The ends were cut back, 1 base at V and 0 bases at J, with 7 bases in the middle. This CDR3 is CASSLTDANTGELFF. For the CDR3, the DNA is TGCGCCAGCAGCTTGACGGACGCGAACACCGGGGAGCTGTTTTTT.

The chain uses TRBV2 and TRBJ2-7, with D perhaps matching TRBD1 or TRBD2 (6 bases each). The CDR3 contains 11 residues. Between the trimmed V and J ends, which lost 6 bases and 5 bases, there was a span of 8 bases. Germline values: CDR1 SNHLY, CDR2 FYNNEI. CDR3 amino acids: CASRRGDEQYF. The CDR3 coding sequence is TGTGCCAGCAGGAGGGGGGACGAGCAGTACTTC.